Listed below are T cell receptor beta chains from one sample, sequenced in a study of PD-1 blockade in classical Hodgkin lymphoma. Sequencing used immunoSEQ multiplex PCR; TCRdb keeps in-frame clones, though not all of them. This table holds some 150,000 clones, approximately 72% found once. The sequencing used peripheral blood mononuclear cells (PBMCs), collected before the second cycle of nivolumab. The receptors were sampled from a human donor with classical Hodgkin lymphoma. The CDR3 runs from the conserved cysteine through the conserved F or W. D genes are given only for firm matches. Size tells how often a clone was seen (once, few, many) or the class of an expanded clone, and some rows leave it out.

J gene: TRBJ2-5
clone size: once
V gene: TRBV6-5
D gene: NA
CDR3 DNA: TGTGCCAGCAGTTACTCGACAGGAGCACAAGAGACCCAGTACTTC
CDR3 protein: CASSYSTGAQETQYF

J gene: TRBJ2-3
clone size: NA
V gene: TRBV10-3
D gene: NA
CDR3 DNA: TGTGCCGTCACTTCCGGGGAGTCAAATACGCAGTATTTT
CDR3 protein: CAVTSGESNTQYF

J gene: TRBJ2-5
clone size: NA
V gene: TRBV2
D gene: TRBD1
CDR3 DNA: TGTGCCAGCAGTGTGACAGGGCAGGAGACCCAGTACTTC
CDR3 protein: CASSVTGQETQYF

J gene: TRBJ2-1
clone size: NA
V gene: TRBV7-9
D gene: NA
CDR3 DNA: TGTGCCAGCAGCCCATTGGGGGCTAATGAGCAGTTCTTC
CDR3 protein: CASSPLGANEQFF

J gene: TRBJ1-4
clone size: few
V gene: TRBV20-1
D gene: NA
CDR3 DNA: TGCAGTGCTAGAGTTGCTGAAAAACTGTTTTTT
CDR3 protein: CSARVAEKLFF

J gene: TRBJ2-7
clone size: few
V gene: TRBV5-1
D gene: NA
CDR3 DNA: TGCGCCAGCAGCTCCGAGTACGAGCAGTACTTC
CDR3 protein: CASSSEYEQYF

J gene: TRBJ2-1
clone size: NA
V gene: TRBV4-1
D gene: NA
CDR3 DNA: TGCGCCAGCAGAGGGCAGGGAGTCAATGAGCAGTTCTTC
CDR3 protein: CASRGQGVNEQFF

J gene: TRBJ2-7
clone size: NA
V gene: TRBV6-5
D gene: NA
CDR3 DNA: TGTGCCAGCAGTTCCCTTTTAGGACAGACCTACGAGCAGTACTTC
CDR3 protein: CASSSLLGQTYEQYF

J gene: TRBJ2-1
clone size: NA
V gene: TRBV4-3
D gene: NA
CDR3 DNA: TGCGCCAGCAGCCAAGATGCGTGGATTTCGGAATCTTCCTACAATGAGCAGTTCTTC
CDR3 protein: CASSQDAWISESSYNEQFF

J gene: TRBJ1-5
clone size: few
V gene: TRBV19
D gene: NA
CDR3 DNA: TGTGCCAGTAGTTCTCGTTACCGGGCCGACAGCGGTCAGCCCCAGCATTTT
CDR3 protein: CASSSRYRADSGQPQHF

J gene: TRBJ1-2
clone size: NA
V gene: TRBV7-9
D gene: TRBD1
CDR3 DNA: TGTGCCAACAAGGACTTGGACAGGGAGGACTATGGCTACACCTTC
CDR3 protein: CANKDLDREDYGYTF

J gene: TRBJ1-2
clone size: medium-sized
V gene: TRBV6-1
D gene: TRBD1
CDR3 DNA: TGTGCCAGCAGTGAGGACAGGGGTAATGGCTACACCTTC
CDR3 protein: CASSEDRGNGYTF

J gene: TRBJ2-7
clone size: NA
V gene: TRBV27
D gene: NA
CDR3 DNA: TGTGCCAGCAGTTTATCGAGCCCAGGGACGGCGGGTTACGAGCAGTACTTC
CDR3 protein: CASSLSSPGTAGYEQYF

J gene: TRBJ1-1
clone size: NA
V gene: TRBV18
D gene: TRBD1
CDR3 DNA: TGTGCCAGCTCATCTACAGGGGTCCAGGGAACTGAAGCTTTCTTT
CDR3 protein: CASSSTGVQGTEAFF

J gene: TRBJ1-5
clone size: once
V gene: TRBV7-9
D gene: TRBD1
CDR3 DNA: TGTGCCAGCAGCCGACAGGGGATTAGCAATCAGCCCCAGCATTTT
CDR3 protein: CASSRQGISNQPQHF

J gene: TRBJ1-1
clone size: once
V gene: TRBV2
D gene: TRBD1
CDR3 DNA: TGTGCCAGCAGTCACCCGGGACAGGGGTTCACTGAAGCTTTCTTT
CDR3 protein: CASSHPGQGFTEAFF

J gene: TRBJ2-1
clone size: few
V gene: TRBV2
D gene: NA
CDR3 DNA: TGTGCAGCTTCCAGGCAGCCAGGGGTTGAGCAGTTCTTC
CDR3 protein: CAASRQPGVEQFF

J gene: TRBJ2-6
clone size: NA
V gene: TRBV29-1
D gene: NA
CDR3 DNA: TGCAGCGTCGTCCGGGATCTCTCTGGGGCCAACGTCCTGACTTTC
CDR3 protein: CSVVRDLSGANVLTF

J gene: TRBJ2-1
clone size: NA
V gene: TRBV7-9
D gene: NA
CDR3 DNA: TGTGCCAGCAGCTTACTGTATTTTGTGGGACAACTCTCCTACAATGAGCAGTTCTTC
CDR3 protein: CASSLLYFVGQLSYNEQFF

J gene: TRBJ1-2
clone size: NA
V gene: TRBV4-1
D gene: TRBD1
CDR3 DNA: TGCGCCAGCAGCCTCGGGGGGACAGGGGGGTTTGGCTACACCTTC
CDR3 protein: CASSLGGTGGFGYTF

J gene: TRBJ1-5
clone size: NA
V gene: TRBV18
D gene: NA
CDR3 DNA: TGTGCCAGCTCACCGAGTAGCAATCAGCCCCAGCATTTT
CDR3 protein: CASSPSSNQPQHF

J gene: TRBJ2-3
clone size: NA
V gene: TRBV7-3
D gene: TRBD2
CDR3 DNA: TGTGCCAGCAGCCCAAAACGAGCGGGAGTTGGCGCAGATACGCAGTATTTT
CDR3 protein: CASSPKRAGVGADTQYF

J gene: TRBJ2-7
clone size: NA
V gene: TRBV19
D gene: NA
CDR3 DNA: TGTGCCAGTAGTATCGACCTCTCCTACGAGCAGTACTTC
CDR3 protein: CASSIDLSYEQYF

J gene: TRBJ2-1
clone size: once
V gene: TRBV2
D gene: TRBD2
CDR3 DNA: TGTGCCAGCAGCTATAGCGGGGGGGCCAATGAGCAGTTCTTC
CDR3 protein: CASSYSGGANEQFF

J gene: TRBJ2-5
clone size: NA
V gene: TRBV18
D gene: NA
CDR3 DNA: TGTGCCAGCTCACGGGACAAACAAGAGACCCAGTACTTC
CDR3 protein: CASSRDKQETQYF

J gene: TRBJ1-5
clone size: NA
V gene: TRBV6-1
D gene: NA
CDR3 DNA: TGTGCCAGCAACGAGGGCAGAGGGGGCAATCAGCCCCAGCATTTT
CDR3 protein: CASNEGRGGNQPQHF

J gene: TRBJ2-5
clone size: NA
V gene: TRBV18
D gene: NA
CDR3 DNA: TGTGCCAGCACTACTTCAGGGAGGTGGGAGACCCAGTACTTC
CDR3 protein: CASTTSGRWETQYF

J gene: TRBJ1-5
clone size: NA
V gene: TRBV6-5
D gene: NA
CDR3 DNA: TGTGCCAGCAGTGAATCGAGGGGAGACCAGCCCCAGCATTTT
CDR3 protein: CASSESRGDQPQHF

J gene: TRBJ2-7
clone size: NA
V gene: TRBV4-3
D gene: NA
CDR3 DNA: TGCGCCAGCAGCCAAGAACGTAGGGGAAGCTACGAGCAGTACTTC
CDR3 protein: CASSQERRGSYEQYF

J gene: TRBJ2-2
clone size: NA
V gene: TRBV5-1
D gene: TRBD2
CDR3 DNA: TGCGCCAGCAGCTTGGACGGGAGGACCGGGGAGCTGTTTTTT
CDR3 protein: CASSLDGRTGELFF

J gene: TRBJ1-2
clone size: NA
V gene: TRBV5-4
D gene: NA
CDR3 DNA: TGTGCCAGCAGCCCGGCCGGGACATCAACCGTATCCGGCTACACCTTC
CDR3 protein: CASSPAGTSTVSGYTF

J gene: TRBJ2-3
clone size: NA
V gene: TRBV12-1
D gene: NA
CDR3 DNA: TGTGCCAGCAGCTTAGAGCGGGGGAGGTGCACAGATACGCAGTATTTT
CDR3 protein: CASSLERGRCTDTQYF

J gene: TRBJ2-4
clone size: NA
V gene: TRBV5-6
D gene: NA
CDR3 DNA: TGTGCCAGCAGCACAGCCGGGACTCTGAAAAACATTCAGTACTTC
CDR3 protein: CASSTAGTLKNIQYF

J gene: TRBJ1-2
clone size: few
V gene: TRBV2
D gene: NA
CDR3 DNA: TGTGCCAGCAGTGAGGGACGGCTTAACTATGGCTACACCTTC
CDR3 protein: CASSEGRLNYGYTF

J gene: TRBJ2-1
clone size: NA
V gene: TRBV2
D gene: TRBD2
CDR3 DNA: TGTGCCAGCAGCGGGACTAGCGGGGGTCTGAGCTCCTACAATGAGCAGTTCTTC
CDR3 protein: CASSGTSGGLSSYNEQFF

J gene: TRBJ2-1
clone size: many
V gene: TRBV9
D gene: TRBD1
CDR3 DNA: TGTGCCAGCAGCGGGACAGGGTCCAATGAGCAGTTCTTC
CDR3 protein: CASSGTGSNEQFF

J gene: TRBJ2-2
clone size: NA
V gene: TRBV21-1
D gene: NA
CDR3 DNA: TGTGCCAGCAGCAAAGAGGACACCGGGGAGCTGTTTTTT
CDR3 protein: CASSKEDTGELFF

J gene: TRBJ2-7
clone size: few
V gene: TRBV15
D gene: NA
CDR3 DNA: TGTGCCACCAGCACCCGTGGGCAGAGAAAGGGCGAGCAGTACTTC
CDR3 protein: CATSTRGQRKGEQYF

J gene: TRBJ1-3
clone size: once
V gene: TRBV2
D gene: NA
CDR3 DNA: TGTGCCAGCAGACTCCTAAGTTTATCTGGAAACACCATATATTTT
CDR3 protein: CASRLLSLSGNTIYF

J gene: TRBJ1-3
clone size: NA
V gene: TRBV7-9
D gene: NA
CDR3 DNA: TGTGCCAGCAGCTTAAGATCCGCCTCTGGAAACACCATATATTTT
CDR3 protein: CASSLRSASGNTIYF

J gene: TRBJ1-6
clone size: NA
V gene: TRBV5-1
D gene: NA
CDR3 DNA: TGCGCCAGCAGCTACGACCGGGAAGATAATTCACCCCTCCACTTT
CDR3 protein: CASSYDREDNSPLHF

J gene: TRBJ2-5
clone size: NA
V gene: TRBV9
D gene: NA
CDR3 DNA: TGTGCCAGCAGCCCTCAGAGGGGGATTCAAGAGACCCAGTACTTC
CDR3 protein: CASSPQRGIQETQYF

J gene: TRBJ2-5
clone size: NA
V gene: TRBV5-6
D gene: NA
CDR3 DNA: TGTGCCAGCAGCTTGCGTGAGACCCAGTACTTC
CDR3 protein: CASSLRETQYF

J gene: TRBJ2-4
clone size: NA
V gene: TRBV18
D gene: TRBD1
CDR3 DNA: TGTGCCAGCTCAACATATGGGACAGGGACACTAGCCAAAAACATTCAGTACTTC
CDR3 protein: CASSTYGTGTLAKNIQYF

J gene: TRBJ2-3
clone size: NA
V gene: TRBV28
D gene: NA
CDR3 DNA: TGTGCCAGCAGTCAAGGGACGGCCACAGATACGCAGTATTTT
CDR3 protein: CASSQGTATDTQYF

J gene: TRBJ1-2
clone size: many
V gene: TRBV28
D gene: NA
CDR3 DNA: TGTGCCAGCAGTTTGCAGCCGATAGCTAACTATGGCTACACCTTC
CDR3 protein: CASSLQPIANYGYTF

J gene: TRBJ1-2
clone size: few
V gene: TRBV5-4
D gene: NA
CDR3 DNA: TGTGCCAGCAGCCGAGTGGCGGATGGCTACACCTTC
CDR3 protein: CASSRVADGYTF